The present entry profiles one TCR beta chain with its context. All enrollees were about 18 to 100 years old and from roughly 22 US areas. CDR1 is MGHRA, CDR2 YSYEKL, per germline. The CDR3 totals 16 residues. V was pared by 0 bases and J by 0 bases, with 11 bases between. The repertoire was sequenced with immunoSEQ multiplex PCR; TCRdb's copy has only in-frame clones and lacks some. Among under 350,000 clones listed, approximately 86% were seen once. This sample was included in a study of blood T cell repertoires in COVID-19. Study in general: In each case, the material was cDNA or gDNA derived from T cells, B-cell-depleted T cells, or PBMCs.

The J gene is TRBJ2-5, the V gene TRBV4-1; D possibly corresponds to TRBD2 (7 bases). The sample was PBMCs or T cells enriched from blood (not recorded which). This TCR derives from a woman aged 40 to 50 with acute COVID-19. The CDR3 here is CASSQDRGGYQETQYF. In DNA form, the CDR3 reads TGCGCCAGCAGCCAAGATAGGGGGGGCTACCAAGAGACCCAGTACTTC.